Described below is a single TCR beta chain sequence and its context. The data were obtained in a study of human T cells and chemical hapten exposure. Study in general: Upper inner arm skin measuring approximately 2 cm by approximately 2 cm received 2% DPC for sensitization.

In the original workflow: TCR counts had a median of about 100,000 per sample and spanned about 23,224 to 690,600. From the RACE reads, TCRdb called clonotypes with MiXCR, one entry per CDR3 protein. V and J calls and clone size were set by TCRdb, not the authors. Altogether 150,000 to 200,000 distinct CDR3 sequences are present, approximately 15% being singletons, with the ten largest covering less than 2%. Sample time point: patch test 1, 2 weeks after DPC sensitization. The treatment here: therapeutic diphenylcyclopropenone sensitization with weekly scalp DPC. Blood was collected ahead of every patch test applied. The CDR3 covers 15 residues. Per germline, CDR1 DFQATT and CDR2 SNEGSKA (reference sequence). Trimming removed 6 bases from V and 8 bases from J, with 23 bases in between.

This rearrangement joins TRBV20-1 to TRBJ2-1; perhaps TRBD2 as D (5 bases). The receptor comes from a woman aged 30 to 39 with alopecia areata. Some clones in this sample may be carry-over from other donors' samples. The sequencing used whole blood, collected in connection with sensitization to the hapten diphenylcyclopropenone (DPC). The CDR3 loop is CSAHPAGRMIDEQFF. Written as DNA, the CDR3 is TGCAGTGCCCATCCTGCTGGGAGAATGATAGATGAGCAGTTCTTC.